Each of the 15 T cell receptor beta chains below was sequenced from the same sample in a study of cytotoxic CD8 clonotypes in ibrutinib-treated CLL. The protocol was immunoSEQ multiplex PCR, while the TCRdb copy is restricted to in-frame clones and leaves out a portion. The sample lists some 140,000 clones, less than 95% occurring once. Sequences were derived from PBMCs, sampled after 12 months of ibrutinib treatment. Every receptor here comes from a human donor with chronic lymphocytic leukemia.

This CDR3 reads CATSRESGTSHEQYF. In DNA, the CDR3 is TGTGCCACCAGCAGAGAATCCGGGACTAGCCACGAGCAGTACTTC. This chain links TRBV15 with TRBJ2-7; 9 nucleotides match TRBD2. Losses at the gene ends were 0 bases for V and 5 bases for J; bases not matched to a gene: 5. Per germline, CDR1 LNHNV and CDR2 YYDKDF (reference sequence). CDR3 length: 15 amino acids.

The chain employs TRBV27 and TRBJ2-7; D is ambiguous. The CDR3 has 15 amino acids. CDR1 is MNHEY and CDR2 is SMNVEV in the germline V gene (reference sequence). Deletions cut 4 bases from V and 1 base from J, with 14 bases between. The CDR3 reads CASSSLLGMSYEQYF. Here the CDR3 DNA reads TGTGCCAGCAGTTCACTTTTGGGGATGTCCTACGAGCAGTACTTC.

The V call is TRBV18, the J call TRBJ2-7, with TRBD1 as a possible D gene (6 bases). This CDR3 is 13 amino acids long. Trimming pared 6 bases from V and 3 bases from J, leaving 12 bases between. Germline V gives CDR1 KGHSH, CDR2 LQKENI. CDR3 in amino acids: CASSSGQFYEQYF. CDR3 coding DNA: TGTGCCAGCTCCTCCGGACAGTTCTACGAGCAGTACTTC.

This clone was seen a single time. The CDR3 spells CASSYDGISYNEQFF. For the CDR3, the DNA is TGTGCCAGCAGCTATGACGGAATCTCCTACAATGAGCAGTTCTTC. This chain connects TRBV7-8 to TRBJ2-1; D not resolved. This CDR3 comprises 15 residues. V was trimmed by 4 bases and J by 0 bases, leaving 10 bases between them. Germline loops: CDR1 SGHVS, CDR2 FQNEAQ.

The chain has TRBV9 and TRBJ2-1; 11 bases agree with TRBD2. The J segment lost 6 bases and the V segment lost 1 base, leaving 9 bases of the junction unmatched. This CDR3 region has 17 residues. The germline gives CDR1 SGDLS, CDR2 YYNGEE. The CDR3 coding sequence is TGTGCCAGCAGCGTAACTTCTAGCGGGAGGATTATCAATGAGCAGTTCTTC. Protein: CASSVTSSGRIINEQFF.

The V and J genes are TRBV5-1 and TRBJ1-4; the D is unclear. The germline V and J ends were trimmed by 0 bases and 8 bases, with 20 bases remaining between them. The germline CDR1 and CDR2 sequences are SGHRS and YFSETQ. This CDR3 is 17 amino acids long. CDR3 in DNA: TGCGCCAGCAGCTTGGTGACTTCCGGGAGGGCGGAAGAAAAACTGTTTTTT. Residues: CASSLVTSGRAEEKLFF.

The chain recombines TRBV7-2 with TRBJ2-7; D call uncertain. The CDR3 has 16 residues. CDR1 and CDR2 (germline): SGHTA, FQGNSA. Trimming cost V 6 bases and J 0 bases, with 18 bases left between them. The CDR3: CASSHASTGSSYEQYF. The CDR3 DNA sequence: TGTGCCAGCAGTCACGCCTCTACGGGTAGCTCCTACGAGCAGTACTTC. Filled out from reference TRBV7-2 and TRBJ2-7, the complete variable domain reads GAGVSQSPSNKVTEKGKDVELRCDPISGHTALYWYRQSLGQGLEFLIYFQGNSAPDKSGLPSDRFSAERTGGSVSTLTIQRTQQEDSAVYLCASSHASTGSSYEQYFGPGTRLTVT.

The CDR3 DNA follows: TGTGCCAGCAGCCCAGGACAGGGGGCCAGCTCCTACGAGCAGTACTTC. Its translation is CASSPGQGASSYEQYF. The chain couples TRBV7-9 to TRBJ2-7, with 11 nucleotides matching TRBD1. The CDR3 totals 16 residues. After removal of 5 bases from V and 0 bases from J, the junction contained 6 bases not matched to a gene. Germline V gene data show CDR1 as SEHNR and CDR2 as FQNEAQ (reference sequence).

The chain recombines TRBV19 with TRBJ2-7; D remains unclear. The CDR3 length is 15 residues. Deletions cut 2 bases from V and 1 base from J, with 12 bases between. The germline gives CDR1 LNHDA, CDR2 SQIVND (reference sequence). This CDR3 reads CASSILALSSYEQYF. In DNA, the CDR3 is TGTGCCAGTAGTATACTGGCCCTATCATCCTACGAGCAGTACTTC.

CDR3 loop: CASSMGNQPQHF. CDR3 sequence (DNA): TGTGCCAGTAGTATGGGCAATCAGCCCCAGCATTTT. The chain combines TRBV19 with TRBJ1-5; D gene unclear. CDR3 length: 12 amino acids. Trimming cost V 3 bases and J 2 bases, with 2 bases left between them. Germline CDR1 is LNHDA and CDR2 is SQIVND (reference sequence).

The chain carries TRBV5-1 and TRBJ2-7, with D perhaps assigned TRBD1 or TRBD2 (5 bases each). The CDR3 runs 13 residues. Germline V gene lookup returns CDR1 SGHRS and CDR2 YFSETQ. V lost 3 bases and J lost 8, with 15 bases in between. The CDR3 here is CASSSRDLGQQYF. Here the CDR3 DNA reads TGCGCCAGCAGCTCCCGGGACCTTGGGCAGCAGTACTTC. The entire variable domain, with the rest obtained from reference TRBV5-1 and TRBJ2-7, is as follows: KAGVTQTPRYLIKTRGQQVTLSCSPISGHRSVSWYQQTPGQGLQFLFEYFSETQRNKGNFPGRFSGRQFSNSRSEMNVSTLELGDSALYLCASSSRDLGQQYFGPGTRLTVT.

This rearrangement joins TRBV27 to TRBJ1-3; D may be TRBD1 (6 bases). Trimming cost V 0 bases and J 4 bases, with 10 bases left between them. Per germline, CDR1 MNHEY and CDR2 SMNVEV (reference sequence). The length of the CDR3 is 15 residues. CDR3 protein: CASSLSAGVGNTIYF. The CDR3 DNA reads TGTGCCAGCAGTTTATCGGCAGGGGTCGGAAACACCATATATTTT.

The rearrangement links TRBV7-3 to TRBJ2-3, with D hard to call. V lost 2 bases and J lost 5, with 5 bases in between. CDR1 and CDR2 from the germline V gene are SGHTA and FQGTGA. The CDR3 has 12 residues. Here the CDR3 DNA reads TGTGCCAGCAGCTTAGGGCGAGATACGCAGTATTTT. Its translation: CASSLGRDTQYF. Full variable domain (remainder filled in from reference TRBV7-3 and TRBJ2-3): GAGVSQTPSNKVTEKGKYVELRCDPISGHTALYWYRQSLGQGPEFLIYFQGTGAADDSGLPNDRFFAVRPEGSVSTLKIQRTERGDSAVYLCASSLGRDTQYFGPGTRLTVL.

CDR3 DNA sequence: TGTGCCAGCAGCTTGGGCAGGGGGCAGGGCTATGGCTACACCTTC. Its translation is CASSLGRGQGYGYTF. The genes are TRBV5-5 and TRBJ1-2, with 8 positions matching TRBD1. With V trimmed by 0 bases and J by 4 bases, 5 bases remained unmatched. Germline V gene lookup returns CDR1 SGHKS and CDR2 YYEKEE (reference sequence). The CDR3 contains 15 residues.

V is TRBV28 and J is TRBJ2-7; tentatively, D is TRBD1 (5 bases). The CDR3 covers 14 residues. Trimming cost V 1 base and J 2 bases, with 9 bases left between them. Germline V lookup: CDR1 MDHEN, CDR2 SYDVKM. The CDR3 DNA sequence: TGTGCCAGCAGTTTATCAACAGGTGCCTACGAGCAGTACTTC. Protein: CASSLSTGAYEQYF. Full variable domain (outside the CDR3, taken from reference TRBV28 and TRBJ2-7): DVKVTQSSRYLVKRTGEKVFLECVQDMDHENMFWYRQDPGLGLRLIYFSYDVKMKEKGDIPEGYSVSREKKERFSLILESASTNQTSMYLCASSLSTGAYEQYFGPGTRLTVT.